This TCR beta chain was identified during a study of identical twins. Findings of the study overall: For zero-insertion analyses, partial confounding could come from invariant MAIT and iNKT cells. Modelling underestimated the level of out-of-frame TCR alpha sharing observed in monozygotic twins.

Points on this clonotype: The antigen is not known.

The CDR3 is 13 amino acids. CDR1 is SGHRS, CDR2 YFSETQ, per germline. Deletions cut 3 bases from V and 5 bases from J, with 6 bases between. TCRdb reanalysed the 5' RACE reads using MiXCR and keeps one entry per CDR3 protein. This sample has a few hundred thousand distinct CDR3 sequences; more than 20% occur once, and the top ten carry roughly 3%. This same sample was also taken into another study, of T cells expressing NK-cell markers. That paper adds: Unclear, still, was the HCMV specificity of the expanded NKG2C+ T cell clones.

The sequencing sample was made of CD4+ T cells sorted from blood. The rearrangement joins TRBV5-1 to TRBJ1-6, with unresolved D. The clonotype comes from a woman aged 18-29 years in good health. CDR3 amino acids: CASSSQDNSPLHF. The CDR3 DNA reads TGCGCCAGCAGCTCCCAAGATAATTCACCCCTCCACTTT.